Below, one T cell receptor beta chain is given with its context. The J segment lost 1 base and the V segment lost 5 bases, leaving 12 bases of the junction unmatched. The CDR3 is 19 residues long. Germline CDR1 reads SGHTA; CDR2 reads FQGTGA. It was with 60 Vbeta and 13 Jbeta primers that the PCR ran. Repertoires were generated with immunoSEQ multiplex PCR, while TCRdb's copy carries only in-frame clones and drops some. The sample gives 150,000 to 200,000 clones, 70% to 80% of which show up once; around 1.5% is in the top ten. The sample belongs to a study of cytomegalovirus exposure and HLA in healthy donors.

The sample taken for sequencing was PBMCs. The TCR sequence derives from a man between 18 and 35 years old in good health and CMV-seronegative. The chain employs TRBV7-3 and TRBJ2-3; 13 nucleotides match TRBD2. CDR3 sequence: CASSPRTSGGPRGTDTQYF. The DNA of the CDR3 is TGTGCCAGCAGCCCCAGGACTAGCGGGGGTCCTCGGGGCACAGATACGCAGTATTTT.